This entry features one T cell receptor (beta chain) sequence. What it recognizes is unknown. Data came from immunoSEQ multiplex PCR; TCRdb stores just in-frame clones and leaves some out. Among about 240,000 clones, 80% to 85% were seen once, and the ten largest hold about 0.64%. The data derive from a study of Tregs in tolerant kidney transplant recipients. Findings of the study overall: Biological reproducibility was not directly addressed in this study. Findings come from small patient numbers and require larger validation. Tregs expanded with activated donor B cells seemed most donor-specific.

Thawed PBMCs were FACS-sorted into unstimulated CD4+CD25+CD127- regulatory T cells, CD4+CD25- non-regulatory cells, CD4 and CD8 cells. With 5 bases removed from V and 1 base from J, the gap between germline ends came to 14 bases. The CDR3 loop spans 15 amino acids. Per the germline V gene, CDR1 is KGHSH and CDR2 is LQKENI. Sequencing used CD4+ T cells from blood. This TCR came from a human donor in good health. J is TRBJ1-1 and V is TRBV18, with a tentative D call TRBD1 (6 bases). The CDR3: CASSGTGTRNTEAFF. The CDR3 nucleotides are TGTGCCAGCTCAGGGACCGGGACACGGAACACTGAAGCTTTCTTT.